The 22 T cell receptor beta chains given below trace back to one sample, sequenced in a study of blood T cell repertoires in COVID-19. Assay used: immunoSEQ multiplex PCR; TCRdb lists only in-frame clones, some missing. The profile covers a few hundred thousand clones, with 75% to 90% appearing a single time and 7.1% taken by the ten largest. The sample consisted of peripheral blood. Receptor source: an older woman with COVID-19, enrolled during active disease.

The chain carries TRBV7-8 and TRBJ1-5; TRBD1 might be the D (6 bases). This CDR3 has 15 amino acids. Trimming removed 5 bases at V and 4 bases at J, with 15 bases between. In germline, CDR1 is SGHVS, CDR2 FQNEAQ. The CDR3 here is CASSITSQGNQPQHF. The CDR3 region has the DNA TGTGCCAGCAGCATCACTTCACAGGGAAATCAGCCCCAGCATTTT.

This chain connects TRBV9 to TRBJ2-5; TRBD1 aligns across 7 bases. The trim removed 3 bases at V and 5 bases at J, leaving 10 bases unmatched. The CDR3 has 15 amino acids. Germline lookup yields CDR1 SGDLS and CDR2 YYNGEE. Written as DNA, the CDR3 is TGTGCCAGCAGCGCGAGAGGGGGCATGTTGGAGACCCAGTACTTC. Residues: CASSARGGMLETQYF.

This sequence joins TRBV7-6 and TRBJ2-6; D unclear. Looked up from germline, CDR1 is SGHVS and CDR2 is FNYEAQ. Trimming pared 3 bases from V and 0 bases from J, leaving 9 bases between. The CDR3 loop spans 16 amino acids. For the CDR3, the DNA is TGTGCCAGCAGCTTCGCCAGGAACTCTGGGGCCAACGTCCTGACTTTC. Translating gives CASSFARNSGANVLTF.

The chain employs TRBV27 and TRBJ1-1; no firm D call. The V end was cut by 2 bases, the J end by 5 bases, with 12 bases between. CDR3 length: 14 residues. Germline CDR1 is MNHEY and CDR2 is SMNVEV (reference sequence). CDR3 residues: CASSLKESRTEAFF. The CDR3 DNA is TGTGCCAGCAGTTTAAAGGAGTCACGGACTGAAGCTTTCTTT.

This clone was detected only a few times. J is TRBJ2-2 and V is TRBV7-9; D gene unclear. Trimming removed 5 bases from V and 6 bases from J, with 13 bases in between. The CDR3 runs 14 residues. Per the germline V gene, CDR1 is SEHNR and CDR2 is FQNEAQ (reference sequence). In DNA, the CDR3 is TGTGCCAGCAGCCACAGCCTCACCCCCGGGGAGCTGTTTTTT. This codes for CASSHSLTPGELFF.

This sequence joins TRBV5-1 and TRBJ1-1, with 9 nucleotides matching TRBD1. The CDR3 spans 14 residues. The germline V gene has CDR1 SGHRS and CDR2 YFSETQ. With 3 bases clipped from V and 3 bases from J, the junction kept 3 bases outside the gene matches. In DNA form, the CDR3 reads TGCGCCAGCAGCTCCCACAGGGGGCACACTGAAGCTTTCTTT. Protein product: CASSSHRGHTEAFF.

This chain links TRBV10-3 with TRBJ1-1, with D maybe TRBD1 (6 bases). This CDR3 has 13 residues. Germline CDR1 is ENHRY and CDR2 is SYGVKD. Deletions cut 5 bases from V and 7 bases from J, with 14 bases between. The CDR3 DNA reads TGTGCCATCAGTCGAGGGGGGGATGGTGAAGCTTTCTTT. It encodes CAISRGGDGEAFF.

V and J are TRBV11-3 and TRBJ2-7; maybe TRBD1 (6 bases). Trimming left V 1 base short and J 2 bases short, with 15 bases between. This CDR3 has 16 amino acids. Germline V gives CDR1 SGHNT, CDR2 YENEEA. The CDR3 reads CASSLGYTGNPYEQYF. The CDR3 DNA sequence: TGTGCCAGCAGCTTAGGCTACACAGGGAACCCCTACGAGCAGTACTTC.

The V and J genes are TRBV7-2 and TRBJ2-3; possibly TRBD1 for D (5 bases). Germline values: CDR1 SGHTA, CDR2 FQGNSA. V gave up 4 bases and J gave up 0 bases, with 8 bases separating them. The CDR3 extends over 14 amino acids. The CDR3 nucleotides read TGTGCCAGCAGCTCACAGGCTAGCACAGATACGCAGTATTTT. The encoded protein is CASSSQASTDTQYF.

The CDR3 sequence: CASTRTLNTEAFF. CDR3 DNA: TGCGCCAGCACTCGGACACTGAACACTGAAGCTTTCTTT. The chain has TRBV10-1 and TRBJ1-1; D might be TRBD1 (5 bases). Looked up from germline, CDR1 is WNHNN and CDR2 is SYGVQD (reference sequence). This CDR3 comprises 13 residues. V shed 7 bases and J shed 0 bases, with 9 bases lying between them.

The CDR3: CASSLSEAEAFF. The DNA of the CDR3 is TGTGCCAGCAGCTTATCGGAGGCCGAAGCTTTCTTT. This rearrangement joins TRBV5-4 to TRBJ1-1; no reliable D call. Trimming shortened V by 2 bases and J by 8 bases, and 10 bases separated the two germline ends. The CDR3 is 12 residues long. CDR1 and CDR2 (germline): SGHNT, YYREEE (reference sequence).

V gene TRBV4-1 combines with J gene TRBJ1-2, with 7 bases that match TRBD1. The V segment lost 0 bases and the J segment 7 bases; nucleotides outside the gene matches: 8. The CDR3 is 15 residues long. The germline V gene has CDR1 MGHRA and CDR2 YSYEKL. Here the CDR3 reads CASSQDKIGQVGYTF. CDR3 in DNA: TGCGCCAGCAGCCAAGATAAGATCGGACAGGTTGGCTACACCTTC.

This clone has just one count. The chain is built from TRBV29-1 and TRBJ2-3; 9 bases line up with TRBD1. Germline CDR1 and CDR2: SQVTM and ANQGSEA. This CDR3 is built from 16 residues. The trim removed 0 bases at V and 4 bases at J, leaving 8 bases unmatched. In DNA form, the CDR3 reads TGCAGCGTTGAAGATCTTATGGGACAGGGCGCAGATACGCAGTATTTT. Translating gives CSVEDLMGQGADTQYF.

The rearrangement links TRBV4-1 to TRBJ2-3; TRBD2 matches 8 bases. Per germline, CDR1 MGHRA and CDR2 YSYEKL. This CDR3 has 14 residues. J lost 3 bases, V lost 2 bases, and 1 base had no gene match. CDR3 sequence (DNA): TGCGCCAGCAGCCAAACTAGCGGAACAGATACGCAGTATTTT. Translated: CASSQTSGTDTQYF.

This chain connects TRBV6-5 to TRBJ1-1; D not certain. The CDR3 is made up of 11 amino acids. V was clipped by 6 bases and J by 11 bases, with 13 bases between them. From germline, CDR1 is MNHEY and CDR2 SVGAGI. This CDR3 is CASRAGRRAFF. CDR3 DNA: TGTGCCAGCAGAGCCGGGAGGCGGGCTTTCTTT.

V and J are TRBV6-2 or TRBV6-3 and TRBJ2-5, with 8 bases matching TRBD1. Trimming at V came to 4 bases and at J to 4 bases, leaving 14 bases not matched to a gene. This CDR3 is built from 17 residues. Per germline, CDR1 MNHEY and CDR2 SVGEGT. The CDR3 reads CASSSAGQGARSETQYF. The CDR3 nucleotides are TGTGCCAGCAGTTCAGCTGGGCAGGGGGCGAGATCAGAGACCCAGTACTTC.

The table lists this clone with a count of one. The chain has TRBV7-2 and TRBJ2-3; TRBD2 might be the D (6 bases). CDR3 length equals 18 residues. The germline V and J ends were trimmed by 4 bases and 3 bases, with 23 bases remaining between them. In germline, CDR1 is SGHTA, CDR2 FQGNSA. CDR3 DNA sequence: TGTGCCAGCAGCTCCCTCCCAGGCCCAGCGGGCATTACAGATACGCAGTATTTT. Residues: CASSSLPGPAGITDTQYF. Complete variable domain (other parts from reference TRBV7-2 and TRBJ2-3): GAGVSQSPSNKVTEKGKDVELRCDPISGHTALYWYRQSLGQGLEFLIYFQGNSAPDKSGLPSDRFSAERTGGSVSTLTIQRTQQEDSAVYLCASSSLPGPAGITDTQYFGPGTRLTVL.

This clone appeared once. This chain connects TRBV11-3 to TRBJ2-5, with D tentatively TRBD2 (7 bases). Trimming stripped 0 bases from V and 7 bases from J, with 15 bases between. Germline CDR1 SGHNT, CDR2 YENEEA. CDR3 length: 15 residues. CDR3 amino acids: CASSLERGPGGTQYF. CDR3 bases: TGTGCCAGCAGCTTAGAGCGGGGGCCGGGAGGGACCCAGTACTTC. Drawing the rest from reference TRBV11-3 and TRBJ2-5, the complete variable domain is EAGVVQSPRYKIIEKKQPVAFWCNPISGHNTLYWYLQNLGQGPELLIRYENEEAVDDSQLPKDRFSAERLKGVDSTLKIQPAELGDSAVYLCASSLERGPGGTQYFGPGTRLLVL.

V and J are TRBV5-1 and TRBJ2-1, with a possible D match to TRBD1 (5 bases). The germline V gene has CDR1 SGHRS and CDR2 YFSETQ. Trimming removed 2 bases at V and 5 bases at J, with 8 bases between. The CDR3 loop spans 13 amino acids. The CDR3, as DNA: TGCGCCAGCAGCTTACAGGCGAACAATGAGCAGTTCTTC. This sequence encodes CASSLQANNEQFF.

The V call is TRBV6-2 or TRBV6-3, the J call TRBJ1-5, with D perhaps TRBD1 (6 bases). The CDR3 totals 14 residues. CDR1 MNHEY and CDR2 SVGEGT come from the germline V gene. Trimming removed 5 bases from V and 6 bases from J, with 14 bases in between. For the CDR3, the DNA is TGTGCCAGCAGTGGCTCAGGGGCGGGTCAGCCCCAGCATTTT. As protein: CASSGSGAGQPQHF.

The V gene is TRBV25-1, the J gene TRBJ1-6; TRBD1 aligns across 8 bases. This CDR3 has 15 amino acids. V lost 3 bases to trimming and J lost 5 bases; unmatched junction nucleotides: 3. Germline V gene sequence: CDR1 MGHDK, CDR2 SYGVNS. Here the CDR3 DNA reads TGTGCCAGCAGTGATTGGGGACAGGATAATTCACCCCTCCACTTT. Encoded protein: CASSDWGQDNSPLHF. The full variable domain, with the rest looked up from reference TRBV25-1 and TRBJ1-6, is EADIYQTPRYLVIGTGKKITLECSQTMGHDKMYWYQQDPGMELHLIHYSYGVNSTEKGDLSSESTVSRIRTEHFPLTLESARPSHTSQYLCASSDWGQDNSPLHFGNGTRLTVT.

This clone was seen just once. The CDR3 loop reads CASRRQPDEKLFF. The DNA of the CDR3 is TGTGCCAGCAGGAGACAGCCGGATGAAAAACTGTTTTTT. The chain recombines TRBV5-4 with TRBJ1-4, with a possible D match to TRBD1 (5 bases). Trimming cost V 5 bases and J 6 bases, with 11 bases left between them. Germline CDR1 reads SGHNT; CDR2 reads YYREEE (reference sequence). The CDR3 has 13 residues.